These 18 T cell receptor beta chains were sequenced from one sample in a study of regulatory T cells in long-lasting Graves disease. Construction of TCR beta libraries relied on iRepertoire HTBI primers and on Arm-PCR targeting CDR3 regions. One entry per CDR3 protein, called by TCRdb with MiXCR from the multiplex PCR reads. The repertoire has over 200,000 distinct CDR3 sequences, about 18% of them found once; the top ten carry approximately 20%. Time point described: newly diagnosed GD, antithyroid drugs for less than 3 months. With RNA extracted from PBMCs as input, the TCR library was made. The sequenced sample was peripheral blood mononuclear cells (PBMCs), obtained at new diagnosis, from a patient treated with antithyroid drugs. These receptor sequences come from a female donor with Graves disease.

This clonotype has ten or more counts. The gene calls are TRBV30 and TRBJ1-1, with 8 bases fitting TRBD1. Germline CDR1 is GTSNPN and CDR2 is SVGIG (reference sequence). The CDR3 spans 12 residues. With V trimmed by 4 bases and J by 11 bases, 9 bases remained unmatched. The CDR3 region has the DNA TGTGCCTGGAATCCCATCACAGGGGGGGCTTTCTTT. Its translation: CAWNPITGGAFF.

At least ten counts were recorded for this clonotype. The rearrangement uses TRBV7-3 and TRBJ2-2; D remains unclear. Germline V gene data show CDR1 as SGHTA and CDR2 as FQGTGA. V lost 5 bases, J lost 7 bases, and 14 bases lay in between. This CDR3 contains 14 residues. Written as DNA, the CDR3 is TGTGCCAGCAGCCCTAGGCTTTTCAACGGGGAGCTGTTTTTT. It codes for CASSPRLFNGELFF.

This clonotype has just one count. This may come from a read error, since a much larger clone is one base off. The chain carries TRBV19 and TRBJ1-4, with a tentative D call TRBD1 (5 bases). The CDR3 contains 15 residues. The germline V gene encodes CDR1 LNHDA and CDR2 SQIVND (reference sequence). The CDR3 nucleotides are TGTGCCAGTAGTCAACTGACAGCCGAGAATGAAAAACTGCTTTTT. The encoded protein is CASSQLTAENEKLLF.

This clonotype was seen many times. This chain links TRBV30 with TRBJ2-3; TRBD1 or TRBD2 may be the D gene (5 bases each). Germline CDR1 is GTSNPN and CDR2 is SVGIG (reference sequence). The ends were cut back, 1 base at V and 2 bases at J, with 19 bases in the middle. The CDR3 covers 17 residues. The CDR3 spells CAWSDLMGPEPTDTQYF. The CDR3 bases are TGTGCCTGGAGTGACCTAATGGGACCTGAACCCACAGATACGCAGTATTTT.

This clonotype was seen ten or more times. This sequence joins TRBV7-2 and TRBJ2-1; D gene ambiguous. The CDR3 contains 16 residues. The V and J ends lost 0 bases and 0 bases respectively, with 9 bases between them. Germline CDR1 SGHTA, CDR2 FQGNSA. The CDR3 coding sequence is TGTGCCAGCAGCTTAGCAGACGGAAGCTCCTACAATGAGCAGTTCTTC. Its translation is CASSLADGSSYNEQFF.

This clonotype was found many times. The chain combines TRBV28 with TRBJ1-2; 7 nucleotides align to TRBD1. This CDR3 contains 12 residues. In germline, CDR1 is MDHEN, CDR2 SYDVKM. Trimming at V came to 8 bases and at J to 6 bases, leaving 6 bases not matched to a gene. The CDR3 sequence: CASATGADGYTF. For the CDR3, the DNA is TGTGCCAGCGCCACAGGGGCGGATGGCTACACCTTC.

This clonotype has at least ten counts. J is TRBJ2-2 and V is TRBV28; a possible D gene is TRBD1 (6 bases). V lost 11 bases, J lost 6 bases, and 13 bases lay in between. There are 12 residues in the CDR3. From germline, CDR1 is MDHEN and CDR2 SYDVKM. CDR3 residues: CASRAGAGELFF. The CDR3 DNA is TGTGCCTCACGGGCAGGGGCCGGGGAGCTGTTTTTT.

This clonotype has a handful of counts. The chain is built from TRBV6-1 and TRBJ2-7, with 11 bases lining up with TRBD2. The CDR3 runs to 14 residues. V lost 6 bases, J lost 4 bases, and 5 bases stayed unmatched. CDR1 is MNHNS and CDR2 is SASEGT in the germline V gene. CDR3: CASRTSGTQYEQYF. Here the CDR3 DNA reads TGTGCCAGCAGGACTAGCGGGACACAGTACGAGCAGTACTTC.

This clonotype was picked up many times. This chain connects TRBV19 to TRBJ2-7; D call uncertain. The CDR3 contains 12 residues. V lost 11 bases and J lost 0, with 11 bases in between. The V gene's germline CDR1 is LNHDA and CDR2 SQIVND (reference sequence). CDR3 bases: TGTGCCTCGGCGGCGAGCTCCTACGAGCAGTACTTC. Its protein is CASAASSYEQYF.

This clonotype was seen more than once but under ten times. The CDR3 reads CASGASRSSYNEQFF. The CDR3 DNA sequence: TGTGCCAGCGGAGCTTCTAGGTCCTCCTACAATGAGCAGTTCTTC. The V gene is TRBV7-2, the J gene TRBJ2-1; D is uncertain. The V gene's germline CDR1 is SGHTA and CDR2 FQGNSA. The V end lost 8 bases, the J end lost 0 bases, and 14 bases lay between the germline ends. CDR3 length: 15 residues.

This clonotype was seen many times. This sequence joins TRBV2 and TRBJ1-4, with D perhaps matching TRBD1 (5 bases). V was pared by 6 bases and J by 4 bases, with 24 bases between. Per the germline V gene, CDR1 is SNHLY and CDR2 is FYNNEI. The CDR3 length is 18 residues. CDR3 loop: CASRPGHGGVGLNEKLFF. DNA for the CDR3: TGTGCCAGCAGACCGGGGCATGGAGGGGTCGGTCTTAATGAAAAACTGTTTTTT.

This clonotype was observed many times. This sequence joins TRBV7-9 and TRBJ1-6, with 7 nucleotides matching TRBD1. Trimming cost V 5 bases and J 10 bases; bases outside gene matches: 8. Germline lookup yields CDR1 SEHNR and CDR2 FQNEAQ (reference sequence). CDR3 length equals 14 residues. CDR3 DNA sequence: TGTGCCAGCAGCCACAGGGGTTTGGACTCACCCCTCCACTTT. Translation gives CASSHRGLDSPLHF. Full variable domain (outside the CDR3, taken from reference TRBV7-9 and TRBJ1-6): DTGVSQNPRHKITKRGQNVTFRCDPISEHNRLYWYRQTLGQGPEFLTYFQNEAQLEKSRLLSDRFSAERPKGSFSTLEIQRTEQGDSAMYLCASSHRGLDSPLHFGNGTRLTVT.

The CDR3 nucleotides read TGTGCCACCAGTGATGGAGGGGCGGCCAGGGGATGGGAGACCCAGTACTTC. Residues: CATSDGGAARGWETQYF. The chain combines TRBV24-1 with TRBJ2-5, with D perhaps matching TRBD1 or TRBD2 (6 bases each). The CDR3 contains 17 residues. CDR1 and CDR2 (germline): KGHDR, SFDVKD. V was trimmed by 3 bases and J by 5 bases, leaving 21 bases between them.

This clonotype occurred many times. The chain couples TRBV2 to TRBJ2-3, with a tentative D call TRBD2 (6 bases). The CDR3 runs to 15 residues. With 6 bases removed from V and 1 base from J, the gap between germline ends came to 14 bases. Germline V gives CDR1 SNHLY, CDR2 FYNNEI. CDR3 sequence: CASRPTSGGTDTQYF. CDR3 nucleotides: TGTGCCAGCAGACCTACTTCGGGGGGCACAGATACGCAGTATTTT. Based on the CDR3 plus reference TRBV2 and TRBJ2-3, the full variable domain is EPEVTQTPSHQVTQMGQEVILRCVPISNHLYFYWYRQILGQKVEFLVSFYNNEISEKSEIFDDQFSVERPDGSNFTLKIRSTKLEDSAMYFCASRPTSGGTDTQYFGPGTRLTVL.

Ten or more counts support this clonotype. The chain employs TRBV10-3 and TRBJ1-2, with unresolved D. The germline V gene has CDR1 ENHRY and CDR2 SYGVKD. This CDR3 has 13 residues. The germline V and J ends were trimmed by 3 bases and 2 bases, with 7 bases remaining between them. CDR3 bases: TGTGCCATCAGTGATTATGAAAACTATGGCTACACCTTC. It encodes CAISDYENYGYTF.

This clonotype has a count of ten or more. The chain uses TRBV12-3 or TRBV12-4 and TRBJ1-1; possible D gene TRBD1, 5 bases. This CDR3 has 11 residues. V shed 9 bases and J shed 4 bases, with 9 bases lying between them. The CDR3 loop reads CASLGATEAFF. As DNA, the CDR3 is TGTGCCAGTTTAGGGGCCACTGAAGCTTTCTTT.

The chain joins TRBV11-2 to TRBJ2-1, with TRBD2 matching 9 bases. V was clipped by 1 base and J by 6 bases; unmatched bases: 4. This CDR3 spans 15 amino acids. The germline V gene has CDR1 SGHAT and CDR2 FQNNGV. CDR3 region: CASSLGTSVSNEQFF. The CDR3 DNA is TGTGCCAGCAGCTTAGGGACTAGCGTCAGCAATGAGCAGTTCTTC.

The chain combines TRBV11-2 with TRBJ2-7; D may be TRBD1 (5 bases). With 4 bases removed from V and 4 bases from J, the gap between germline ends came to 14 bases. CDR1 SGHAT and CDR2 FQNNGV come from the germline V gene. The CDR3 totals 14 residues. The CDR3 sequence: CASSSFRAGYEQYF. The CDR3, as DNA: TGTGCCAGCAGCTCATTCAGGGCCGGGTACGAGCAGTACTTC.